The clone carrying this T cell receptor beta chain was picked up many times. The sample is drawn from a study of human T cells and chemical hapten exposure. Time point reported: patch test 1, 2 weeks after DPC sensitization. The treatment denotes: therapeutic diphenylcyclopropenone sensitization with weekly scalp DPC. The CDR3 has 14 residues. Looked up from germline, CDR1 is SGHDT and CDR2 is YYEEEE. The V segment lost 3 bases and the J segment 4 bases; nucleotides outside the gene matches: 6. Using its own MiXCR run on the RACE reads, TCRdb lists one record per CDR3 protein. This sample has 55,000 to 85,000 distinct CDR3 sequences; 9.8% occur once, and the top ten carry around 3.3%.

Sample: whole blood, taken in connection with sensitization to the hapten diphenylcyclopropenone (DPC). The sequence was collected from a woman between 40 and 50 years old with alopecia areata. Some clones in this sample may be carry-over from other donors' samples. This chain uses TRBV5-6 with TRBJ1-1; 7 bases are a match to TRBD1. In DNA form, the CDR3 reads TGTGCCAGCAGCTCGATGGGACAGCTCACTGAAGCTTTCTTT. Residues: CASSSMGQLTEAFF.